This record covers a single T cell receptor beta chain. With random hexamers, 0.5 to 1 ug RNA was reverse transcribed. TCRdb itself ran the immunoSEQ multiplex PCR reads through MiXCR, one entry per CDR3 protein. The data show some 260,000 distinct CDR3 sequences, around 83% seen once. This record comes from a study of CD8 T cells in Susac syndrome. The CDR3 contains 13 residues. The ends were cut back, 1 base at V and 1 base at J, with 6 bases in the middle. Per germline, CDR1 DFQATT and CDR2 SNEGSKA (reference sequence). Material for sequencing was CD8+ T cells from PBMCs. V is TRBV20-1 and J is TRBJ2-3, with no clear D. The TCR sequence derives from a human donor with multiple sclerosis. CDR3 protein: CSARALGTDTQYF. DNA of the CDR3: TGCAGTGCTAGAGCATTGGGCACAGATACGCAGTATTTT.